This T cell receptor (beta chain) was captured in a study of CD8+ T cells in alopecia areata. Sequencing used cDNA as its template, made by extracting RNA and reverse transcribing it. TCRdb's table, derived via immunoSEQ multiplex PCR, lists solely in-frame clones and lacks some. The top ten clones hold 3% to 3.5% of a sample with 110,000 or so clones, around two fifths of them seen once. V was trimmed by 0 bases and J by 3 bases, leaving 5 bases between them. From germline, CDR1 is GTSNPN and CDR2 SVGIG (reference sequence). The CDR3 loop spans 13 amino acids. Sequencing was done on a sample of CD4+ T cells sorted from blood. The chain has TRBV30 and TRBJ2-2, with unresolved D. This TCR came from a human donor with alopecia areata. CDR3 nucleotide sequence: TGTGCCTGGAGTGTACTCCACACCGGGGAGCTGTTTTTT. Protein: CAWSVLHTGELFF.